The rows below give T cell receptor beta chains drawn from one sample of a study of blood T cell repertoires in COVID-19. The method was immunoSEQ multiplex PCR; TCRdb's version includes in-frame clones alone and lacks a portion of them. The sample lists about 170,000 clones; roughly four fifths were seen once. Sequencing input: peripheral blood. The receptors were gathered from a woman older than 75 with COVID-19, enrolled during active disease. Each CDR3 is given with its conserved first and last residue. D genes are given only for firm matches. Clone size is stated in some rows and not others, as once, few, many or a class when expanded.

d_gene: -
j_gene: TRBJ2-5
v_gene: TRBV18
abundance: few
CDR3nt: TGTGCCAGCTCACCACCCGGGGTCGTAGGCCATGGATGGACCCAGTACTTC
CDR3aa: CASSPPGVVGHGWTQYF

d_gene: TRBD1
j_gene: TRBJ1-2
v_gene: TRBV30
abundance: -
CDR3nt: TGTGCCTGGAGTAAGGGGGCCTATGGCTACACCTTC
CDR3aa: CAWSKGAYGYTF

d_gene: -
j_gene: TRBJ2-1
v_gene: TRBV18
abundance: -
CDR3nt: TGTGCCAGCTCACCCCGGCGGCAGAGCTCCTACAATGAGCAGTTCTTC
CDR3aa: CASSPRRQSSYNEQFF

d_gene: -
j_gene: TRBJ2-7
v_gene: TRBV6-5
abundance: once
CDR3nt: TGTGCCAGCAGGCGAAGTAGCGGCGGCTCCTACGAGCAGTACTTC
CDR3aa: CASRRSSGGSYEQYF

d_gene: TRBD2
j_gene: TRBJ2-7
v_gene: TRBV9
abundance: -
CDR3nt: TGTGCCAGCAGCCCCCGGACTAGCGGGATGGTCGAGCAGTACTTC
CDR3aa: CASSPRTSGMVEQYF

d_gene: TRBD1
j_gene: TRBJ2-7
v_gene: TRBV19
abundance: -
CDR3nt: TGTGCCAGTAGTATGGACAGGGTGTCCTACGAGCAGTACTTC
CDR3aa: CASSMDRVSYEQYF

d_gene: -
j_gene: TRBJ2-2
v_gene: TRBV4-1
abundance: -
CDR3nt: TGCGCCAGCAGCCTCCCCGGGGTCCCGAACACCGGGGAGCTGTTTTTT
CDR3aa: CASSLPGVPNTGELFF

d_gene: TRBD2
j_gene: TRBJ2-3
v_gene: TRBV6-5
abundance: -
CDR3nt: TGTGCCAGCAGTCAGACTAGCGGGGGCGGAGATACGCAGTATTTT
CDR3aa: CASSQTSGGGDTQYF

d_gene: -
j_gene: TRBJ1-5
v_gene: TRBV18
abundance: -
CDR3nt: TGTGCCAGCTCACCACGAGAGGGAGGGTTCCAGCATTTT
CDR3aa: CASSPREGGFQHF

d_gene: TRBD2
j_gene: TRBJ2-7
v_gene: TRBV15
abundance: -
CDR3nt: TGTGCCACCAGCAGAGCCGGGGGGGCGGGTTCCTACGAGCAGTACTTC
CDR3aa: CATSRAGGAGSYEQYF

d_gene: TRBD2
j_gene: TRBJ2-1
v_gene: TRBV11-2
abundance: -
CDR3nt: TGTGCCAGCAGCTTGCAGACAGTGGATAGCGGGAGACGTCACAATGAGCAGTTCTTC
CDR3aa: CASSLQTVDSGRRHNEQFF

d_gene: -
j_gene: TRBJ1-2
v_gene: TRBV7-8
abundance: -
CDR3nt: TGTGCCAGCAGCCGAGGGTGGGACTTGCGTAACTATGGCTACACCTTC
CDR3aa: CASSRGWDLRNYGYTF

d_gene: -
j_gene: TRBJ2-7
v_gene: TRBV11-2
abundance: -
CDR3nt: TGTGCCAGCAGATATAGGGGAACACACGAGCAGTACTTC
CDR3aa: CASRYRGTHEQYF

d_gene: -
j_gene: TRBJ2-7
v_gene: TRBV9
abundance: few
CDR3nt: TGTGCCAGCAGCGGGACAGCCGCGAGCTACGAGCAGTACTTC
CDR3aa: CASSGTAASYEQYF

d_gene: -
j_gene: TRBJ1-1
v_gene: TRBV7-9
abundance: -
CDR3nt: TGTGCCAGCAGCCAGTCCCCAGGGAACACTGAAGCTTTCTTT
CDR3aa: CASSQSPGNTEAFF

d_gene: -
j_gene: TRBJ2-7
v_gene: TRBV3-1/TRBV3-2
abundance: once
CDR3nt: TGTGCCAGCAGCCAAGGCCTCTTGGGGGGGGCGAGCGAGCAGTACTTC
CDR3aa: CASSQGLLGGASEQYF

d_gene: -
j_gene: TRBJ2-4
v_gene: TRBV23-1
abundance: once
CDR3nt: TGCGCCAGCAGGAGACAGCATACCTTC
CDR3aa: CASRRQHTF

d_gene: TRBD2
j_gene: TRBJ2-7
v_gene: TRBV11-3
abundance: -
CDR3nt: TGTGCCAGCAGCTTAGCTGGGACTAGCGGGATCGGCGAGCAGTACTTC
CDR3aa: CASSLAGTSGIGEQYF

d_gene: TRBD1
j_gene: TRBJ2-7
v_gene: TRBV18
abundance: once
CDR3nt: TGTGCCAGCTCACCAAACAGGGACAGGGAGCAGTACTTC
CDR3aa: CASSPNRDREQYF

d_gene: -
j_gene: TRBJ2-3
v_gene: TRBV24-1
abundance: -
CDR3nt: TGTGCCACCAGTGATCGTCTCCAGTCCCCAGATACGCAGTATTTT
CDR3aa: CATSDRLQSPDTQYF

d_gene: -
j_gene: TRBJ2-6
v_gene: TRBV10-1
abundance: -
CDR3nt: TGCGCCAGCAGTGAAGGAGGAGAACCCCGGTCTGGGGCCAACGTCCTGACTTTC
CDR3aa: CASSEGGEPRSGANVLTF

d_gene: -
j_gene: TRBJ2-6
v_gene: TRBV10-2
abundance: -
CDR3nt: TGCGCCAGCAGCGAGGGACGCTCGGGGTCTGGGGCCAACGTCCTGACTTTC
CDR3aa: CASSEGRSGSGANVLTF

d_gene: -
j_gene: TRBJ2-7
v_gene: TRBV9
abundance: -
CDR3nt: TGTGCCAGCAGCGTAGGAGGATCCTACGAGCAGTACTTC
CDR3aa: CASSVGGSYEQYF

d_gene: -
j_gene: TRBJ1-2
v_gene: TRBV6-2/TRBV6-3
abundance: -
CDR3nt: TGTGCCAGCAGTTCCCAGGGAGGCTATGGCTACACCTTC
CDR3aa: CASSSQGGYGYTF

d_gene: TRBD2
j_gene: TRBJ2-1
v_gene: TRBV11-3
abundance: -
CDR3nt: TGTGCCAGCAGCTTTGGTGGTCTAGCGGAACAGTTCTTC
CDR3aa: CASSFGGLAEQFF

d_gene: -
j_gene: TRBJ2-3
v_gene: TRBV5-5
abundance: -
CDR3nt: TGTGCCAGCAGCCCACTCGCAGATACGCAGTATTTT
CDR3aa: CASSPLADTQYF

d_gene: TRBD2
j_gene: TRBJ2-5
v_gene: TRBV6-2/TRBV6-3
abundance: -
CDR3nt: TGTGCCAGCAGTTACGGAGCGGGGATAGAGACCCAGTACTTC
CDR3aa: CASSYGAGIETQYF

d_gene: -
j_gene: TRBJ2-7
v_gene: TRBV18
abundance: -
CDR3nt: TGTGCCAGCTCACCAGCGGGCGACGAGCAGTACTTC
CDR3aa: CASSPAGDEQYF

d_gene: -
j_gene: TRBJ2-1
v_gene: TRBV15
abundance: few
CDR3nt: TGTGCCACCAGCATTTTGACAGGAATGAACAATGAGCAGTTCTTC
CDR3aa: CATSILTGMNNEQFF

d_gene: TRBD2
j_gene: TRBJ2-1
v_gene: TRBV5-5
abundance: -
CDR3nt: TGTGCCAGCAGTCCCAGGACTAGCGGGGCGTACAATGAGCAGTTCTTC
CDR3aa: CASSPRTSGAYNEQFF

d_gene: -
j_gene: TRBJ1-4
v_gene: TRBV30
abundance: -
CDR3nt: TGTGCCTGGAGTGTCGGCGGGAGTAATGAAAAACTGTTTTTT
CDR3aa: CAWSVGGSNEKLFF

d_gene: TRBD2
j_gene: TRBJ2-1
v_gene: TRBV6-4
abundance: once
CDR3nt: TGTGCCAGCAGTGTGCTAGCGGGAGGGCTCTTCGATGAGCAGTTCTTC
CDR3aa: CASSVLAGGLFDEQFF

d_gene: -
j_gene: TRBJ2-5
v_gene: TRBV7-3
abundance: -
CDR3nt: TGTGCCAGCAGACGATCCGGGACAATACAAGAGACCCAGTACTTC
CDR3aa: CASRRSGTIQETQYF

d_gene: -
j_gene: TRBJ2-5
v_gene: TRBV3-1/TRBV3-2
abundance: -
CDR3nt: TGTGCCAGCAGCGCCGCTGGGGCACCTCAGGAGACCCAGTACTTC
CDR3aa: CASSAAGAPQETQYF

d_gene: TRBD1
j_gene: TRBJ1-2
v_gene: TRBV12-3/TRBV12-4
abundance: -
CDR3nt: TGTGCCAGCAGAACGACAGGGGAAGATGGCTACACCTTC
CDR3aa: CASRTTGEDGYTF

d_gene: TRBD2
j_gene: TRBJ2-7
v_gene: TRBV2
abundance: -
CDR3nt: TGTGCCAGCAGTGAATATAGACTAGCGTACTCCTACGAGCAGTACTTC
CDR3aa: CASSEYRLAYSYEQYF

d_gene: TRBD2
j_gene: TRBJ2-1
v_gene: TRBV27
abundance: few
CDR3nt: TGTGCCAGCAGTTTGCGAGGGACTAGCGGGCTCAATGAGCAGTTCTTC
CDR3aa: CASSLRGTSGLNEQFF

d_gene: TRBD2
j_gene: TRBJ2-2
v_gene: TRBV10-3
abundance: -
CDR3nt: TGTGCCATCCGGGAGAGAGGGAGGGCCGGGACCGGGGAGCTGTTTTTT
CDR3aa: CAIRERGRAGTGELFF

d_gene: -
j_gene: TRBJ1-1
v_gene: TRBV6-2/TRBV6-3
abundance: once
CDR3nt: TGTGCCAGCAGTTACACAGAGAACACTGAAGCTTTCTTT
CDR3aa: CASSYTENTEAFF

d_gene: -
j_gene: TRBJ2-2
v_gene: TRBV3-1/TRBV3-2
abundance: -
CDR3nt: TGTGCCAGCAGCCCGAGCGGTAGGGCCGGGGAGCTGTTTTTT
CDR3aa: CASSPSGRAGELFF

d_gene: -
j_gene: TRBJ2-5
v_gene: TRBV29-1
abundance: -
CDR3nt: TGCAGCGCCAACCCCGGGTTCCAAGAGACCCAGTACTTC
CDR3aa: CSANPGFQETQYF

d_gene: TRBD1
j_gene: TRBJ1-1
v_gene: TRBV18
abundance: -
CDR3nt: TGTGCCAGCTCGCGAGGGGGCGCGTTGACTGAAGCTTTCTTT
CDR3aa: CASSRGGALTEAFF

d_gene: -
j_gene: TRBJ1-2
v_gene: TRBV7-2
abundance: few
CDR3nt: TGTGCCAGCAGCCCCCAGGGAGGGTTGGGGCGGTATGGCTACACCTTC
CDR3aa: CASSPQGGLGRYGYTF

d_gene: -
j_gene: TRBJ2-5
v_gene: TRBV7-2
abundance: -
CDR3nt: TGTGCCAGCAGCCCCCAGGGAGAGACCCAGTACTTC
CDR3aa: CASSPQGETQYF

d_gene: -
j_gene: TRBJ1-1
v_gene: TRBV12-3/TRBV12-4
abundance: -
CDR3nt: TGTGCCAGCAGTTTAGGGCAGAACACTGAAGCTTTCTTT
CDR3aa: CASSLGQNTEAFF

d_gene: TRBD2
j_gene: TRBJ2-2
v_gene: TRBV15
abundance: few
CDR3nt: TGTGCCACCACCTGGACTAGCGGGACCGGGGAGCTGTTTTTT
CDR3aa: CATTWTSGTGELFF

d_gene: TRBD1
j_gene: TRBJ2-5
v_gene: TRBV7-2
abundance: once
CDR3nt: TGTGCCAGCAGTCGCGACAGGGCCCAAGAGACCCAGTACTTC
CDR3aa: CASSRDRAQETQYF

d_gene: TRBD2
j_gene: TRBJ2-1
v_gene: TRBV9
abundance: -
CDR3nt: TGTGCCAGCAGCGTCAATCAGCGGGGGGGCTATAATGAGCAGTTCTTC
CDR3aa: CASSVNQRGGYNEQFF

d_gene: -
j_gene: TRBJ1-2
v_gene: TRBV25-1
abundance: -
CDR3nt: TGTGCCAGCTCCCACGGCGGGGCTAACTATGGCTACACCTTC
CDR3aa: CASSHGGANYGYTF